This TCR beta chain was obtained from a study of cytomegalovirus exposure and HLA in healthy donors. Whole-study results and caveats: Per a prior analysis, the majority of TCR beta V segments were productive roughly 90% or roughly 30% of the time. Whilst most TCR sequences proved rare, a subset of public TCRs occurred across many donors. High specificity and sensitivity for cytomegalovirus status were reported for the classifier. The study put about 180 TCR beta chains on its list as cytomegalovirus-associated.

This clone was seen only a few times. The antigen remains undetermined. CDR1 MRHNA and CDR2 SNTAGT come from the germline V gene. V trimming: 0 bases; J trimming: 6 bases; junction bases outside the gene matches: 2. The CDR3 is 13 amino acids. PCR was performed using 60 Vbeta and 13 Jbeta primers. Assay: immunoSEQ multiplex PCR; the TCRdb copy retains only in-frame clones and omits some. The profile covers about 170,000 clones, with roughly 80% appearing a single time and 0.77% taken by the ten largest. The gene calls are TRBV6-4 and TRBJ2-7, with 7 bases that match TRBD1. Sample: PBMCs. This sequence was found in a woman aged 18-29 years in good health and CMV-seronegative. CDR3: CASSDSDRAEQYF. CDR3 sequence (DNA): TGTGCCAGCAGTGACTCCGACAGGGCCGAGCAGTACTTC.